Listed below are T cell receptor beta chains from one sample, sequenced in a study of post-analysis software for immune sequencing data. TCRdb re-called the PCR reads with MiXCR, one entry per CDR3 protein. This table has hundreds of thousands of distinct CDR3 sequences, about 32% appearing once. The specimen was blood. These receptors were collected from a girl between 10 and 17 years old with multiple sclerosis. The CDR3 runs from the conserved cysteine through the conserved F or W. D genes are given only for firm matches. Clone size, where shown, is once, few, many, or a class for clones that have expanded.

d_gene,j_gene,abundance,v_gene,CDR3nt,CDR3aa
.,TRBJ2-3,few,TRBV12-3/TRBV12-4,TGTGCCAGCACTCAAGGGGTAGATACGCAGTATTTT,CASTQGVDTQYF
TRBD2,TRBJ2-1,few,TRBV20-1,TGCAGTGCTAGAGAAATCGAGACTAGCGGGAGTAGGTCTTACAATGAGCAGTTCTTC,CSAREIETSGSRSYNEQFF
TRBD2,TRBJ2-1,once,TRBV20-1,TGCAGCCCAACTAGCGGAAGCTCCTACAATGAGCAGTTCTTC,CSPTSGSSYNEQFF
TRBD2,TRBJ2-7,many,TRBV20-1,TGCAGTGCGCGGACTAGCGGGAGGAACCACGAGCAGTACTTC,CSARTSGRNHEQYF
.,TRBJ1-2,.,TRBV7-2,TGTGCCAGCAGCTTAGGGGCGGCGGCGGGCTACACCTTC,CASSLGAAAGYTF
.,TRBJ2-2,.,TRBV7-2,TGTGCCAGCAGGGTAGGATCCACCGGGGAGCTGTTTTTT,CASRVGSTGELFF
TRBD1,TRBJ2-1,few,TRBV10-2,TGCGCCAGCAGTGAACCGCCGGGGACAGGGTACAATGAGCAGTTCTTC,CASSEPPGTGYNEQFF
.,TRBJ2-7,.,TRBV5-1,TGCGCCAGCAGCGAGCGGCCTTCCTACGAGCAGTACTTC,CASSERPSYEQYF
TRBD2,TRBJ2-7,.,TRBV20-1,TGCAGCGCCCCCCCGGGCGGGAGCTCCTACGAGCAGTACTTC,CSAPPGGSSYEQYF
.,TRBJ1-2,few,TRBV15,TGTGCCACCAGCAGAGATTTAACAGGGCCCGCCGGCTATGGCTACACCTTC,CATSRDLTGPAGYGYTF
.,TRBJ2-5,.,TRBV7-2,TGTGCCAGCAGCTCCCCGGAGGCCATCCGAGAGACCCAGTACTTC,CASSSPEAIRETQYF
.,TRBJ1-2,.,TRBV6-5,TGTGCCAGCAGATCGGGAGAGGGTGGGATTGAAGGCTACACCTTC,CASRSGEGGIEGYTF
TRBD2,TRBJ2-1,.,TRBV20-1,TGCAGTGCTAGAGTGGGGACTAGCGGGGGTCGCTACAATGAGCAGTTCTTC,CSARVGTSGGRYNEQFF
.,TRBJ1-5,.,TRBV28,TGTGCCAGCAGTTTATGGAGAGGGGGTGGGGATCGGCCCCAGCATTTT,CASSLWRGGGDRPQHF
.,TRBJ2-3,few,TRBV5-1,TGCGCCAGCAGCGGGACTTCTCCCTTTAGGGATACGCAGTATTTT,CASSGTSPFRDTQYF
.,TRBJ2-4,.,TRBV11-2,TGTGCCAGCAGCTTAGGTGCAGGGCGATCCAAAAACATTCAGTACTTC,CASSLGAGRSKNIQYF
.,TRBJ2-3,.,TRBV12-3/TRBV12-4,TGTGCCAGCCGAGGGGGGCGCGGAGATACGCAGTATTTT,CASRGGRGDTQYF
TRBD2,TRBJ2-7,.,TRBV11-2,TGTGCCAGCAGCTTAGATCTCCGACTAGCGGGACCCTCCTACGAGCAGTACTTC,CASSLDLRLAGPSYEQYF
TRBD1,TRBJ1-1,few,TRBV28,TGTGCCAGCAGCCGCACGGACAGGGACCACACTGAAGCTTTCTTT,CASSRTDRDHTEAFF
TRBD2,TRBJ2-1,.,TRBV7-2,TGTGCCAGCAGCTTACCAACGACTAGCGGCCACAATGAGCAGTTCTTC,CASSLPTTSGHNEQFF
TRBD1,TRBJ2-7,.,TRBV29-1,TGCAGCGCCGGGACAGGGACCTACGAGCAGTACTTC,CSAGTGTYEQYF
.,TRBJ2-1,.,TRBV12-3/TRBV12-4,TGTGCCAGCAGTTTAGTTGCGGTTGACTGGCCCAATGAGCAGTTCTTC,CASSLVAVDWPNEQFF
.,TRBJ2-1,.,TRBV11-2,TGTGCCAGCAGCTTAGTGCAGAGAATCTCCTACAATGAGCAGTTCTTC,CASSLVQRISYNEQFF
.,TRBJ2-7,.,TRBV7-2,TGTGCCGGCAGCTTAACCACGACAGTAAACAATGAGCAGTACTTC,CAGSLTTTVNNEQYF
TRBD1,TRBJ1-1,few,TRBV29-1,TGCAGCGCCGGGACAGGGGCACGGGGGAACACTGAAGCTTTCTTT,CSAGTGARGNTEAFF
.,TRBJ1-6,.,TRBV6-2/TRBV6-3,TGTGCCAGCAGTTACGGCGTTTGGAATTCACCCCTCCACTTT,CASSYGVWNSPLHF
.,TRBJ2-7,.,TRBV7-9,TGTGCCAGCAGCTTTCAAAGAGAGCAGTACTTC,CASSFQREQYF
TRBD1,TRBJ2-1,.,TRBV7-9,TGTGCCAGCAGCTCAGGGGGAATTGAACAGTTCTTC,CASSSGGIEQFF
TRBD1,TRBJ2-1,few,TRBV12-3/TRBV12-4,TGTGCCAGCAGTCCACCCGGGACAGGGGGTGGCAATGAGCAGTTCTTC,CASSPPGTGGGNEQFF
TRBD2,TRBJ2-1,.,TRBV7-2,TGTGCCAGCAGCCCCGCCGGACTAGCGGGGGGAAGCTCCTACAATGAGCAGTTCTTC,CASSPAGLAGGSSYNEQFF
.,TRBJ2-5,.,TRBV19,TGTGCCAGTAGGGTTGGCAGAAGCCCCCAAGAGACCCAGTACTTC,CASRVGRSPQETQYF
.,TRBJ2-5,.,TRBV23-1,TGCGCCAGCAGTCAATCTCTGGGGACTGCGACCCAGTACTTC,CASSQSLGTATQYF
.,TRBJ2-7,many,TRBV29-1,TGCAGCGTTGAAGTATCCCAGGGCAACGAGCAGTACTTC,CSVEVSQGNEQYF
.,TRBJ1-2,.,TRBV20-1,TGCAGTGCTACCGACAGGCACTATGGCTACACCTTC,CSATDRHYGYTF
TRBD1,TRBJ1-2,.,TRBV20-1,TGCAGTGCTAGAAACAGGGGGGACTATGGCTACACCTTC,CSARNRGDYGYTF
TRBD2,TRBJ2-1,.,TRBV7-9,TGTGCCAGCAGCCCACGAGGTAGCGGGAGCATTGAGCAGTTCTTC,CASSPRGSGSIEQFF
TRBD1,TRBJ1-1,.,TRBV10-3,TGTGCCATCAGGGGGGACAGGGGAGGAGAGAACACTGAAGCTTTCTTT,CAIRGDRGGENTEAFF
.,TRBJ1-1,.,TRBV5-1,TGCGCCAGCAGCTTGGATTCGAGAAAAGCTTTCTTT,CASSLDSRKAFF
TRBD1,TRBJ2-6,few,TRBV4-3,TGCGCCAACAGCCACCTTACAGGGGCGGGGGCCAACGTCCTGACTTTC,CANSHLTGAGANVLTF